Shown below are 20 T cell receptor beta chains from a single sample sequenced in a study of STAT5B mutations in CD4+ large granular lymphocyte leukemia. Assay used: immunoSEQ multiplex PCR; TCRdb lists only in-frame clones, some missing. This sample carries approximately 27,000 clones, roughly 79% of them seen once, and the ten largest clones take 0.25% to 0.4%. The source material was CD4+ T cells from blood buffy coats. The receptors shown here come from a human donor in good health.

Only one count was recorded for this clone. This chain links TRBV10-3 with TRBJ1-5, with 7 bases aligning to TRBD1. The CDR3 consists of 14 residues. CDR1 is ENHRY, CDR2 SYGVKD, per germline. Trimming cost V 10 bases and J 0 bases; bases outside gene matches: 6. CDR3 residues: CATSGTDSNQPQHF. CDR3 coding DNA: TGTGCCACTTCCGGGACAGATAGCAATCAGCCCCAGCATTTT.

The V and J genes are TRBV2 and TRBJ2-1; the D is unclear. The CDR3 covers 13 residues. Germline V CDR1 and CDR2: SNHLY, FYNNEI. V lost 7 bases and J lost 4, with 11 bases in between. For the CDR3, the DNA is TGTGCCAGCAATTTAAGGGCGTACAATGAGCAGTTCTTC. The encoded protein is CASNLRAYNEQFF.

CDR3 in DNA: TGTGCCAGCAGCTTCCGGGACAATGAGCAGTTCTTC. It specifies CASSFRDNEQFF. V and J are TRBV5-4 and TRBJ2-1; D remains unclear. V shed 2 bases and J shed 5 bases, with 5 bases lying between them. Per the germline V gene, CDR1 is SGHNT and CDR2 is YYREEE (reference sequence). The CDR3 has 12 residues. Based on the CDR3 plus reference TRBV5-4 and TRBJ2-1, the full variable domain is ETGVTQSPTHLIKTRGQQVTLRCSSQSGHNTVSWYQQALGQGPQFIFQYYREEENGRGNFPPRFSGLQFPNYSSELNVNALELDDSALYLCASSFRDNEQFFGPGTRLTVL.

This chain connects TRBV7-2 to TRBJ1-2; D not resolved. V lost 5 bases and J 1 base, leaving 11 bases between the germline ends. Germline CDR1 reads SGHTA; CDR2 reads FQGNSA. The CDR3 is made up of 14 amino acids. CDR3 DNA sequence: TGTGCCAGCAGCCTAGGGCGGGGTAACTATGGCTACACCTTC. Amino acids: CASSLGRGNYGYTF. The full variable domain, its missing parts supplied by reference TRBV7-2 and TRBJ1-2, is GAGVSQSPSNKVTEKGKDVELRCDPISGHTALYWYRQSLGQGLEFLIYFQGNSAPDKSGLPSDRFSAERTGGSVSTLTIQRTQQEDSAVYLCASSLGRGNYGYTFGSGTRLTVV.

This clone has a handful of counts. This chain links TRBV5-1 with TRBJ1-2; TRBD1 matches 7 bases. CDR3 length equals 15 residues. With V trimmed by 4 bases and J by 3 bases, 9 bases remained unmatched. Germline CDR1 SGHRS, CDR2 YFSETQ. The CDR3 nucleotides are TGCGCCAGCAGCCAGGGACAGCAAGGCGACTATGGCTACACCTTC. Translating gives CASSQGQQGDYGYTF.

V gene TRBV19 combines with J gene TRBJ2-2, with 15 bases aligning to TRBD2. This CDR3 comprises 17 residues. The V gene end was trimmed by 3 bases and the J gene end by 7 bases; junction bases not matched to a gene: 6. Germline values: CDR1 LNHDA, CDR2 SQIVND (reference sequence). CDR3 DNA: TGTGCCAGTAGTATCCGGACTAGCGGGAGGGACTTCGGGGAGCTGTTTTTT. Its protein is CASSIRTSGRDFGELFF.

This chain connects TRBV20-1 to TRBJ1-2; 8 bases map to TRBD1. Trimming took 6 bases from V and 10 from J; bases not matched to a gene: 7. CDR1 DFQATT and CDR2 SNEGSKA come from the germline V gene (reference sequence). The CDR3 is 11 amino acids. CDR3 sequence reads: CSAQGAGVYTF. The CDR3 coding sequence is TGCAGTGCCCAGGGGGCAGGGGTCTACACCTTC.

CDR3 DNA: TGTGCCAGTACCTGGACAGGGAACACCGGGGAGCTGTTTTTT. Its protein product is CASTWTGNTGELFF. V usage is TRBV19 and J usage is TRBJ2-2; 7 nucleotides agree with TRBD1. CDR3 length equals 14 residues. Germline lookup yields CDR1 LNHDA and CDR2 SQIVND (reference sequence). The trim removed 7 bases at V and 1 base at J, leaving 3 bases unmatched. Based on the CDR3 plus reference TRBV19 and TRBJ2-2, the full variable domain is DGGITQSPKYLFRKEGQNVTLSCEQNLNHDAMYWYRQDPGQGLRLIYYSQIVNDFQKGDIAEGYSVSREKKESFPLTVTSAQKNPTAFYLCASTWTGNTGELFFGEGSRLTVL.

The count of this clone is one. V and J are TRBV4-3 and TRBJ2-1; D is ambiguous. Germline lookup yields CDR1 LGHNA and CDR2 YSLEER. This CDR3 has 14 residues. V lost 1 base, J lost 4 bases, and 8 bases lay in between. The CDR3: CASSQVPGYNEQFF. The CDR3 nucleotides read TGCGCCAGCAGCCAAGTTCCCGGGTACAATGAGCAGTTCTTC.

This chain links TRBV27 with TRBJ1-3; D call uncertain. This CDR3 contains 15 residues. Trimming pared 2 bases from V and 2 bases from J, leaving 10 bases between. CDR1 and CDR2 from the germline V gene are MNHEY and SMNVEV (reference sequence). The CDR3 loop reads CASSLKGVAGNTIYF. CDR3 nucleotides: TGTGCCAGCAGTTTAAAGGGAGTAGCTGGAAACACCATATATTTT.

The CDR3 DNA reads as TGCGCCAGCAGTGAGTCGATTGTGGGCGATGAGCAGTTCTTC. Protein product: CASSESIVGDEQFF. This sequence joins TRBV10-2 and TRBJ2-1; no definite D call. V was cut by 0 bases and J by 8 bases, with 11 bases left in between. Germline-derived CDR1 and CDR2 are WSHSY and SAAADI. The CDR3 length is 14 residues.

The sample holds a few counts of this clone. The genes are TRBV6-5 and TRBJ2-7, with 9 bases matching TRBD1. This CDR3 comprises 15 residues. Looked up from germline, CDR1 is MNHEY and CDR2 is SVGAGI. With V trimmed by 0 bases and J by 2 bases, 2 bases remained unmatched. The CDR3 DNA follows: TGTGCCAGCAGTTACTCCGGGACAGGGCCCTACGAGCAGTACTTC. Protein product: CASSYSGTGPYEQYF.

CDR3 coding DNA: TGTGCCAGCAGCCGGGGACAGGGCGTGGGTAAATATATGAACACTGAAGCTTTCTTT. The encoded protein is CASSRGQGVGKYMNTEAFF. The V call is TRBV11-2, the J call TRBJ1-1, with TRBD1 matching over 9 bases. Germline assignment: CDR1 SGHAT and CDR2 FQNNGV. V trimming: 5 bases; J trimming: 0 bases; junction bases outside the gene matches: 16. This CDR3 spans 19 amino acids.

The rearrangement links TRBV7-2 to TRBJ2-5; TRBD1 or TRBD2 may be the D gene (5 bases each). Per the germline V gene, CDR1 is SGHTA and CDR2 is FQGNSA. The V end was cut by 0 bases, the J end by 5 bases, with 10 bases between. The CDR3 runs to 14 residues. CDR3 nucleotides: TGTGCCAGCAGCTTAGCGAGGGGTTCGGAGACCCAGTACTTC. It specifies CASSLARGSETQYF.

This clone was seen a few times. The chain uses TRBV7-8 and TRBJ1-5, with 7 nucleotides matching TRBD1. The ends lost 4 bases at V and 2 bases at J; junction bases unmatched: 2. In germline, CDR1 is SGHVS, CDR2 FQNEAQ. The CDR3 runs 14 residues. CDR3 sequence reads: CASSSDRGNQPQHF. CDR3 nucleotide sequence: TGTGCCAGCAGCTCCGACAGGGGCAATCAGCCCCAGCATTTT.

This CDR3 reads CASRLTGGLEQYV. CDR3 coding DNA: TGTGCCAGCAGATTAACAGGGGGACTCGAGCAGTACGTC. The chain employs TRBV6-1 and TRBJ2-7, with TRBD1 identical over 8 bases. Germline assignment: CDR1 MNHNS and CDR2 SASEGT. The trim removed 6 bases at V and 6 bases at J, leaving 7 bases unmatched. This CDR3 region has 13 residues.

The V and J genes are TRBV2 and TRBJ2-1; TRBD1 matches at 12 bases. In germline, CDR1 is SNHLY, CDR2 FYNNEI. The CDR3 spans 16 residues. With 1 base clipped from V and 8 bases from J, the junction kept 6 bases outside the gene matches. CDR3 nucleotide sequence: TGTGCCAGCAGTGAAGTACCGGGGACAGGGGGCTATGAGCAGTTCTTC. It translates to CASSEVPGTGGYEQFF. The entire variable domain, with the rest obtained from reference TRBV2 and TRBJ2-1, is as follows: EPEVTQTPSHQVTQMGQEVILRCVPISNHLYFYWYRQILGQKVEFLVSFYNNEISEKSEIFDDQFSVERPDGSNFTLKIRSTKLEDSAMYFCASSEVPGTGGYEQFFGPGTRLTVL.

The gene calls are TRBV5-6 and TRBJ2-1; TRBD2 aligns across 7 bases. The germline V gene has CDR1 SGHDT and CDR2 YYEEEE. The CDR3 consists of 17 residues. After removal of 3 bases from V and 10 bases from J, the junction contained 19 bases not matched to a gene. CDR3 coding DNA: TGTGCCAGCAGCTACCTACGGTGGGGGGGTCAGCCTAGCGAGCAGTTCTTC. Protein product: CASSYLRWGGQPSEQFF.

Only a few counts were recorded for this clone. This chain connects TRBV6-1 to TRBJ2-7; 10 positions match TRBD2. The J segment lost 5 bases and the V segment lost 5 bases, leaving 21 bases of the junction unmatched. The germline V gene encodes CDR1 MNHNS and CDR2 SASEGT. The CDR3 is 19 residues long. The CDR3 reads CASSQGRSSSGRVAHEQYF. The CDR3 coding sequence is TGTGCCAGCAGTCAAGGGCGCTCATCGAGCGGGAGGGTGGCCCACGAGCAGTACTTC.

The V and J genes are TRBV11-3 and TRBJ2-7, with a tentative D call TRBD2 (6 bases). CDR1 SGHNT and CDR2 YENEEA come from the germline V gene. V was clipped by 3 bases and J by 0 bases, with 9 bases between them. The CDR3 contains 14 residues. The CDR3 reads CASSLRGNSYEQYF. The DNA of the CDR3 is TGTGCCAGCAGCTTGCGGGGAAACTCCTACGAGCAGTACTTC.